Listed here are 21 T cell receptor beta chains from one sample, sequenced in a study of T cells in tuberculosis. TCRdb keeps only in-frame clones here, not all; method: immunoSEQ multiplex PCR. The table shows over 25,000 clones, with 95% to 96% occurring only once. Material: PBMCs. These receptors were collected from a donor between 10 and 35 years old with latent tuberculosis or without tuberculosis infection.

The V call is TRBV5-4, the J call TRBJ2-1; the D gene is possibly TRBD2 (6 bases). The CDR3 loop spans 15 amino acids. CDR1 is SGHNT, CDR2 YYREEE, per germline (reference sequence). With 4 bases removed from V and 0 bases from J, the gap between germline ends came to 11 bases. The CDR3 protein is CASSLDGGSYNEQFF. The CDR3 coding sequence is TGTGCCAGCAGCCTGGACGGGGGCTCCTACAATGAGCAGTTCTTC.

The chain joins TRBV1 to TRBJ2-7; no check of the table's D call, TRBD1, against the DNA was made. TRBV1 corresponds to a pseudogene. CDR3 length: 14 amino acids. CDR3 DNA sequence: TGCACCAGCAGCCAAGAAAACATTATCCCCGAGCAGTACTTC. Encoded protein: CTSSQENIIPEQYF.

This clone was seen only once. The CDR3 nucleotides read TGCGCCAGCAGCCCCCACGAGGCAGCAAACACAGATACGCAGTATTTT. As protein: CASSPHEAANTDTQYF. This rearrangement joins TRBV4-3 to TRBJ2-3; D is uncertain. Germline loops: CDR1 LGHNA, CDR2 YSLEER. Trimming removed 4 bases at V and 2 bases at J, with 16 bases between. CDR3 size: 16 residues.

This sequence joins TRBV7-2 and TRBJ1-5; maybe TRBD1 (5 bases). CDR3 length equals 16 residues. Trimming cost V 1 base and J 5 bases, with 15 bases left between them. The germline gives CDR1 SGHTA, CDR2 FQGNSA. CDR3 loop: CASSLVWTTVDQPQHF. In nucleotides, the CDR3 is TGTGCCAGCAGCTTAGTATGGACAACGGTGGATCAGCCCCAGCATTTT.

The chain carries TRBV6-5 and TRBJ2-3, with TRBD1 matching 7 bases. In germline, CDR1 is MNHEY, CDR2 SVGAGI. This CDR3 is built from 14 residues. The J segment lost 2 bases and the V segment lost 6 bases, leaving 5 bases of the junction unmatched. Here the CDR3 reads CASSRTGVTDTQYF. As DNA, the CDR3 is TGTGCCAGCAGCCGAACAGGGGTCACAGATACGCAGTATTTT.

The rearrangement links TRBV27 to TRBJ2-1, with 7 bases identical to TRBD1. This CDR3 has 15 residues. V lost 6 bases to trimming and J lost 4 bases; unmatched junction nucleotides: 9. Looked up from germline, CDR1 is MNHEY and CDR2 is SMNVEV (reference sequence). The CDR3 DNA is TGTGCCAGCAGGTCAAGGGGGCGGGTATACAATGAGCAGTTCTTC. This translates into CASRSRGRVYNEQFF.

The chain is built from TRBV6-5 and TRBJ2-1; D remains ambiguous. The V gene lost 0 bases and the J gene lost 5 bases, with 14 bases spanning the gap. This CDR3 spans 16 amino acids. Germline V lookup: CDR1 MNHEY, CDR2 SVGAGI. CDR3 nucleotides: TGTGCCAGCAGTTACTCGGCGGTAGTTTACCACAATGAGCAGTTCTTC. It is translated as CASSYSAVVYHNEQFF.

CDR3 amino acids: CASSQEGLGNSPLHF. The DNA for the CDR3 is TGCGCCAGCAGCCAAGAGGGCTTAGGTAATTCACCCCTCCACTTT. V gene TRBV4-1 combines with J gene TRBJ1-6, with D hard to call. Trimming pared 0 bases from V and 6 bases from J, leaving 9 bases between. This CDR3 has 15 residues. Germline CDR1 is MGHRA and CDR2 is YSYEKL.

The gene calls are TRBV7-2 and TRBJ2-7, with a tentative D call TRBD2 (5 bases). The germline V gene has CDR1 SGHTA and CDR2 FQGNSA. Trimming cost V 5 bases and J 3 bases, with 17 bases left between them. The CDR3 consists of 15 residues. CDR3 coding DNA: TGTGCCAGCAGCCTCCAGAGAACTAGTATCTACGAGCAGTACTTC. Translating it yields CASSLQRTSIYEQYF.

The CDR3 nucleotides are TGTGCCAGCAGTTTTCCAGGGGTGGGCGAGCAGTACTTC. Translation: CASSFPGVGEQYF. V usage is TRBV28 and J usage is TRBJ2-7; TRBD1 is a possible D gene (6 bases). The V end lost 3 bases, the J end lost 6 bases, and 12 bases lay between the germline ends. The CDR3 runs 13 residues. Germline CDR1 reads MDHEN; CDR2 reads SYDVKM. Combining the CDR3 with reference TRBV28 and TRBJ2-7 gives the whole variable domain DVKVTQSSRYLVKRTGEKVFLECVQDMDHENMFWYRQDPGLGLRLIYFSYDVKMKEKGDIPEGYSVSREKKERFSLILESASTNQTSMYLCASSFPGVGEQYFGPGTRLTVT.

The rearrangement links TRBV19 to TRBJ1-5; 9 bases line up with TRBD1. V lost 5 bases to trimming and J lost 4 bases; unmatched junction nucleotides: 6. This CDR3 contains 15 residues. Per germline, CDR1 LNHDA and CDR2 SQIVND (reference sequence). CDR3 sequence (DNA): TGTGCCAGTAGTGTGGACAGGGGATTAAATCAGCCCCAGCATTTT. This sequence encodes CASSVDRGLNQPQHF.

This chain connects TRBV30 to TRBJ2-2, with a possible D match to TRBD2 (6 bases). Trimming took off 5 bases at V and 2 bases at J, with 18 bases between the two ends. The CDR3 contains 16 residues. Germline-derived CDR1 and CDR2 are GTSNPN and SVGIG (reference sequence). In DNA, the CDR3 is TGTGCCTGGGGCGGGACTCCAAGTTCAAACACCGGGGAGCTGTTTTTT. As protein: CAWGGTPSSNTGELFF.

The chain has TRBV21-1 and TRBJ2-2; the table names TRBD1, a call not compared with the DNA. TRBV21-1 is reported as a pseudogene. The CDR3 contains 17 residues. This chain's CDR3 is CASSKVGGQGPTGELFF. In nucleotides, the CDR3 is TGTGCCAGCAGCAAAGTCGGAGGACAGGGTCCCACCGGGGAGCTGTTTTTT.

The V and J genes are TRBV6-5 and TRBJ2-5, with 7 bases that match TRBD2. The V segment lost 0 bases and the J segment 5 bases; nucleotides outside the gene matches: 3. From germline, CDR1 is MNHEY and CDR2 SVGAGI. The CDR3 contains 14 residues. The CDR3 spells CASSYSGGGETQYF. DNA of the CDR3: TGTGCCAGCAGTTACTCCGGGGGAGGGGAGACCCAGTACTTC.

This clone appeared once. This chain connects TRBV4-3 to TRBJ1-2; TRBD1 agrees at 8 bases. Per germline, CDR1 LGHNA and CDR2 YSLEER. This CDR3 comprises 12 residues. The V segment lost 3 bases and the J segment 6 bases; nucleotides outside the gene matches: 0. The CDR3 reads CASSQGQDGYTF. The CDR3 DNA follows: TGCGCCAGCAGCCAGGGACAGGATGGCTACACCTTC.

The chain employs TRBV7-3 and TRBJ2-3, with 11 bases matching TRBD2. The trim removed 5 bases at V and 4 bases at J, leaving 5 bases unmatched. The CDR3 contains 15 residues. In germline, CDR1 is SGHTA, CDR2 FQGTGA. DNA for the CDR3: TGTGCCAGCAGCCTCATGGGACTAGCGGCAGATACGCAGTATTTT. Encoded protein: CASSLMGLAADTQYF.

This chain links TRBV7-2 with TRBJ1-2, with D maybe TRBD1 (6 bases). The CDR3 runs 14 residues. V shed 6 bases and J shed 8 bases, with 19 bases lying between them. Germline V lookup: CDR1 SGHTA, CDR2 FQGNSA. CDR3 bases: TGTGCCAGCAGAAGTGGGGGCTACCCTCGCGGCTACACCTTC. Its translation is CASRSGGYPRGYTF.

The chain uses TRBV21-1 and TRBJ1-5. TRBV21-1 is listed as a pseudogene. There are 20 residues in the CDR3. The CDR3 here is CASSKGGCGGDFYSNQPQHF. The CDR3 DNA is TGTGCCAGCAGCAAAGGCGGATGCGGGGGTGATTTCTATAGCAATCAGCCCCAGCATTTT.

CDR3 protein: CAISDREANTEAFF. CDR3 DNA sequence: TGTGCCATCAGCGACCGGGAGGCGAACACTGAAGCTTTCTTT. The chain employs TRBV10-3 and TRBJ1-1; D call uncertain. Germline V gene sequence: CDR1 ENHRY, CDR2 SYGVKD. With 6 bases removed from V and 1 base from J, the gap between germline ends came to 12 bases. The CDR3 is made up of 14 amino acids.

This chain uses TRBV2 with TRBJ1-1; 8 positions agree with TRBD1. Looked up from germline, CDR1 is SNHLY and CDR2 is FYNNEI. The CDR3 length is 13 residues. The J segment lost 0 bases and the V segment lost 8 bases, leaving 2 bases of the junction unmatched. The CDR3 loop is CASLGQVNTEAFF. The CDR3 bases are TGTGCCAGCCTGGGACAGGTGAACACTGAAGCTTTCTTT.

The CDR3 coding sequence is TGTGCCAGCAGCCAGAGCCCGGGGACTAATGAAAAACTGTTTTTT. Translating gives CASSQSPGTNEKLFF. J is TRBJ1-4 and V is TRBV9; no clear D gene. Deletions cut 4 bases from V and 2 bases from J, with 12 bases between. The CDR3 totals 15 residues. Germline V gene sequence: CDR1 SGDLS, CDR2 YYNGEE.